This T cell receptor (beta chain) originates from a study of blood T cells in healthy people across ages. The CDR3 contains 17 residues. Germline V lookup: CDR1 MNHEY, CDR2 SVGEGT. Trimming cost V 0 bases and J 7 bases; bases outside gene matches: 7. A second PCR of 7 to 11 cycles used a sample-barcoded 5' primer and a J-beta primer mix. TCRdb redid the calling of the 5' RACE reads with MiXCR, one entry per CDR3 protein. The data hold over a million distinct CDR3 sequences, with 40% to 45% observed a single time. The source is a woman aged 55-69 years in good health. The V and J genes are TRBV6-2 or TRBV6-3 and TRBJ2-1, with 12 bases that match TRBD2. Sequencing input: blood. The CDR3 loop reads CASSYSPSGRARNEQFF. The CDR3 DNA sequence: TGTGCCAGCAGTTACTCGCCTAGCGGGAGGGCGAGAAATGAGCAGTTCTTC.